The rows below give T cell receptor beta chains drawn from one sample of a study of T cells in Graves' hyperthyroidism and ophthalmopathy. TCRdb used MiXCR to reprocess the multiplex PCR reads, holding one entry per CDR3 protein. The sample yields about 500,000 distinct CDR3 sequences, about 15% seen once. Sequenced material: blood. These receptors were collected from a woman aged 25 to 39 with Graves' ophthalmopathy. Each CDR3 is given with its conserved first and last residue. The D gene is left open where the match is weak. A clone size is listed for some rows: how often the clone was seen (once, few, many), or a class if it is expanded.

J	D	size	V	CDR3	DNA
TRBJ1-2	TRBD1	many	TRBV29-1	CSVAWDRGIDGYTF	TGCAGCGTAGCATGGGACAGGGGAATAGATGGCTACACCTTC
TRBJ2-7	-	few	TRBV19	CASSARLSSYEQYF	TGTGCCAGTAGTGCAAGGTTAAGCTCCTACGAGCAGTACTTC
TRBJ2-5	TRBD1	many	TRBV12-3/TRBV12-4	CASRITGGKQETQYF	TGTGCCAGCAGGATAACAGGGGGAAAACAAGAGACCCAGTACTTC
TRBJ1-2	-	-	TRBV28	CASSPGRNYDYTF	TGTGCCAGCAGTCCGGGAAGGAACTATGACTACACCTTC
TRBJ1-5	-	many	TRBV12-3/TRBV12-4	CASSPIGGRNQPQHF	TGTGCCAGCAGTCCGATAGGGGGTAGGAATCAGCCCCAGCATTTT
TRBJ2-7	TRBD2	-	TRBV11-2	CASSLDGLTGGFYEQYF	TGTGCCAGCAGCTTAGATGGACTAACGGGAGGTTTCTACGAGCAGTACTTC
TRBJ2-1	-	-	TRBV9	CASSVDSRESNEQFF	TGTGCCAGCAGCGTAGATTCGAGGGAAAGTAATGAGCAGTTCTTC
TRBJ2-6	-	few	TRBV6-1	CASSEFVSSGANVLTF	TGTGCCAGCAGTGAATTCGTAAGCTCTGGGGCCAACGTCCTGACTTTC
TRBJ1-5	-	-	TRBV5-8	CASSLGGPSGPQHF	TGTGCCAGCAGCTTGGGGGGGCCCAGTGGGCCCCAGCATTTT
TRBJ1-1	-	many	TRBV18	CASSPDGYTEAFF	TGTGCCAGCTCACCGGACGGATACACTGAAGCTTTCTTT
TRBJ2-7	-	-	TRBV19	CASSIVLGPSYEQYF	TGTGCCAGTAGTATAGTTCTGGGCCCCTCCTACGAGCAGTACTTC
TRBJ2-2	-	few	TRBV20-1	CSARGEGAGELFF	TGCAGTGCTAGAGGGGAGGGGGCCGGGGAGCTGTTTTTT
TRBJ2-1	TRBD1	many	TRBV12-3/TRBV12-4	CASSPRDRVSSYNEQFF	TGTGCCAGCAGTCCCCGGGACAGGGTAAGCTCCTACAATGAGCAGTTCTTC
TRBJ1-2	TRBD1	many	TRBV7-2	CASSYPGQGAYGYTF	TGTGCCAGCTCATACCCGGGACAGGGGGCCTATGGCTACACCTTC
TRBJ2-7	TRBD1	many	TRBV28	CASSLPGTGEFTYEQYF	TGTGCCAGCAGTTTACCCGGGACAGGGGAGTTCACCTACGAGCAGTACTTC
TRBJ2-5	-	many	TRBV20-1	CSVSDGRDYQETQYF	TGCAGTGTTTCGGACGGACGGGACTACCAAGAGACCCAGTACTTC
TRBJ1-5	TRBD1	few	TRBV5-8	CASSYTGGSNQPQHF	TGTGCCAGCAGCTATACAGGGGGGAGCAATCAGCCCCAGCATTTT
TRBJ1-1	-	few	TRBV19	CASTQGQLNTEAFF	TGTGCCAGTACCCAGGGACAACTGAACACTGAAGCTTTCTTT